Following are 9 T cell receptor beta chains from one sample sequenced in a study of blood T cell repertoires in COVID-19. Sequencing was performed with immunoSEQ multiplex PCR; in TCRdb, only in-frame clones are kept and a portion is missing. The sample has approximately 190,000 clones, under 85% seen once; the top ten hold roughly 17%. Sequencing was performed on peripheral blood. The receptors were gathered from a man aged 55 to 69 with active or convalescent COVID-19.

V usage is TRBV4-3 and J usage is TRBJ1-4; D ambiguous. Germline CDR1 and CDR2: LGHNA and YSLEER. This CDR3 contains 12 residues. The V end was cut by 0 bases, the J end by 8 bases, with 4 bases between. The CDR3 nucleotides read TGCGCCAGCAGCCAAGACGGGGAAAAACTGTTTTTT. Translation gives CASSQDGEKLFF.

The rearrangement uses TRBV2 and TRBJ2-5; D is possibly TRBD2 (6 bases). The ends were cut back, 6 bases at V and 5 bases at J, with 19 bases in the middle. This CDR3 region has 15 residues. Germline V CDR1 and CDR2: SNHLY, FYNNEI. CDR3 DNA: TGTGCCAGCAGCCCCCTGGCGGGTGGGGGGGAGACCCAGTACTTC. Translating it yields CASSPLAGGGETQYF.

The chain carries TRBV10-2 and TRBJ2-7, with 7 bases lining up with TRBD2. The CDR3 spans 15 residues. Unmatched junction bases numbered 8, after V lost 6 bases and J lost 0 bases. CDR1 and CDR2 (germline): WSHSY, SAAADI. The CDR3 protein is CASRGLGTSSYEQYF. In DNA, the CDR3 is TGCGCCAGCAGAGGACTAGGAACCAGCTCCTACGAGCAGTACTTC.

Here the CDR3 reads CASSDRGRYQPQHF. The CDR3 nucleotides read TGTGCCAGCAGTGACAGGGGCCGGTATCAGCCCCAGCATTTT. This chain links TRBV2 with TRBJ1-5; a weak D match, TRBD1 (6 bases). Trimming pared 3 bases from V and 5 bases from J, leaving 11 bases between. Per germline, CDR1 SNHLY and CDR2 FYNNEI. This CDR3 spans 14 amino acids.

The chain is built from TRBV28 and TRBJ1-2, with D hard to call. The CDR3 has 12 amino acids. Trimming shortened V by 4 bases and J by 8 bases, and 11 bases separated the two germline ends. Germline values: CDR1 MDHEN, CDR2 SYDVKM. The CDR3 spells CASSSGEKGYTF. The CDR3 nucleotides are TGTGCCAGCAGTTCCGGGGAAAAGGGCTACACCTTC.

This clone was seen a handful of times. The V gene is TRBV5-1, the J gene TRBJ2-3, with TRBD2 matching 12 bases. V lost 4 bases to trimming and J lost 5 bases; unmatched junction nucleotides: 2. The CDR3 is made up of 14 amino acids. CDR1 is SGHRS and CDR2 is YFSETQ in the germline V gene. The CDR3 region has the DNA TGCGCCAGCAGCCTGGGACTAGCGGGAGATACGCAGTATTTT. It specifies CASSLGLAGDTQYF.

This chain uses TRBV2 with TRBJ2-1; 14 positions agree with TRBD2. The germline V gene encodes CDR1 SNHLY and CDR2 FYNNEI. This CDR3 has 16 residues. J was trimmed by 9 bases and V by 10 bases; bases with no gene match: 14. CDR3 amino acids: CATRGTSGRTSGEQFF. CDR3 sequence (DNA): TGTGCCACCCGTGGGACTAGCGGGAGAACTTCTGGTGAGCAGTTCTTC. Full variable domain (missing parts from reference TRBV2 and TRBJ2-1): EPEVTQTPSHQVTQMGQEVILRCVPISNHLYFYWYRQILGQKVEFLVSFYNNEISEKSEIFDDQFSVERPDGSNFTLKIRSTKLEDSAMYFCATRGTSGRTSGEQFFGPGTRLTVL.

The genes are TRBV19 and TRBJ2-7, with 8 bases aligning to TRBD1. The CDR3 extends over 15 amino acids. Germline CDR1 and CDR2: LNHDA and SQIVND (reference sequence). J lost 2 bases, V lost 4 bases, and 7 bases had no gene match. The CDR3 reads CASSRGQGLTYEQYF. The DNA for the CDR3 is TGTGCCAGTAGTAGAGGACAGGGTTTAACCTACGAGCAGTACTTC.

This sequence joins TRBV12-5 and TRBJ2-5; 12 bases line up with TRBD2. This CDR3 region has 15 residues. V lost 6 bases and J lost 4; bases outside the gene matches: 6. From germline, CDR1 is LGHNT and CDR2 FRNRAP. CDR3 loop: CASGLGGLAGETQYF. The CDR3 nucleotides read TGTGCTAGTGGCCTGGGGGGACTAGCGGGAGAGACCCAGTACTTC.